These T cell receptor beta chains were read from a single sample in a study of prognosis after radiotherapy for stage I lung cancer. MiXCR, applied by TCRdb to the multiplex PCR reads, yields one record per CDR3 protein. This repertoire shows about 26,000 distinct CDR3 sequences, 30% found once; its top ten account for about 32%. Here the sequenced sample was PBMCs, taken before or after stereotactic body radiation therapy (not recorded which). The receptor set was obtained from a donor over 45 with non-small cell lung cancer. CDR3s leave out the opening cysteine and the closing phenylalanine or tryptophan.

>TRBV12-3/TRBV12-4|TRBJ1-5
ASSLGYQPQH
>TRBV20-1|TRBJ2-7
SASIPETYEQY
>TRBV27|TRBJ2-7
ASSLYQGAVYEQY
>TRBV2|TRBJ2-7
ASSDVGGLFDEQY
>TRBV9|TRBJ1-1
ASSVVQMNTEAF
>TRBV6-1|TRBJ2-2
ASSISGNTGELF
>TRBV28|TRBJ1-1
ASSLWGTGAEAF
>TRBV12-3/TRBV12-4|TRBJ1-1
ASSFIKPGPYTEAF
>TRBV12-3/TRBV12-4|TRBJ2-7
ASSLSRATSGRTYEQY
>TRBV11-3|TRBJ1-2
ASSFRRGHGYT
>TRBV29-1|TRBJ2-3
SVEGQIADTQY
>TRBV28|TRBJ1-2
ASSGGGGRGYT
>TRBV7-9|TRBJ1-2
ASSILQGADYGYT
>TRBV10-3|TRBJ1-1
AIADENSNAEAF
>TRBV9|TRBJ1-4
ASSGSTGTEKLF
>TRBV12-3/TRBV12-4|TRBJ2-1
ASSRLAGNNEQF
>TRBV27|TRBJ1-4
ASSFQGRANEKLF
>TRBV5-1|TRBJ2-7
AISLISSSSYEQY
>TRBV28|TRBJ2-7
ASSPGQGAYEQY
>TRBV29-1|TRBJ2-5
SVVDRGDQETQY
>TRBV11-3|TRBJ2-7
ASSSADQNSARQY
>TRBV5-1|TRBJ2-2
ASSSDRPGELF
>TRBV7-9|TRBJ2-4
ASSSAGTAKNIQY
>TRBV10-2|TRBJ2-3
ASSYPTSGRVQPPTDTQY
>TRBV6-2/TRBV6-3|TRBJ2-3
ASSEARQHTDTQY
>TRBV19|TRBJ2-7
ASRPDSTYEQY